This TCR beta chain was captured in a study of T cell changes during pregnancy in multiple sclerosis. Germline assignment: CDR1 SNHLY and CDR2 FYNNEI. The ends were cut back, 4 bases at V and 3 bases at J, with 9 bases in the middle. The CDR3 is 13 amino acids. Produced via immunoSEQ multiplex PCR; TCRdb's table is partial and in-frame only. The sample yields about 49,000 clones, approximately 90% seen once. The sequencing used CD4+ T cells from peripheral blood mononuclear cells, collected in the second trimester of pregnancy. This receptor was obtained from a female donor in good health, enrolled as a control in a pregnancy study. The V gene is TRBV2, the J gene TRBJ1-2; D might be TRBD1 (5 bases). This CDR3 is CASSVTGDYGYTF. The CDR3 DNA sequence: TGTGCCAGCAGTGTTACAGGAGACTATGGCTACACCTTC. Full variable domain (remainder filled in from reference TRBV2 and TRBJ1-2): EPEVTQTPSHQVTQMGQEVILRCVPISNHLYFYWYRQILGQKVEFLVSFYNNEISEKSEIFDDQFSVERPDGSNFTLKIRSTKLEDSAMYFCASSVTGDYGYTFGSGTRLTVV.